This is a list of T cell receptor beta chains from one sample in a study of blood T cell repertoires in COVID-19. Method: immunoSEQ multiplex PCR; TCRdb's copy keeps in-frame clones and lacks some. The data hold approximately 290,000 clones, with around 90% observed a single time. Sequenced material: PBMCs or T cells enriched from blood (not recorded which). The receptors come from a woman under 30 with acute COVID-19. Each CDR3 is given with its conserved first and last residue. The D gene is left open where the match is weak. Clone sizes are given selectively: once, few, many, or a class where the clone is expanded.

J gene,V gene,D gene,clone size,CDR3 protein,CDR3 DNA
TRBJ2-7,TRBV11-2,TRBD2,NA,CASSSTSGSSYEQYF,TGTGCCAGCAGTTCGACTAGCGGGAGCTCCTACGAGCAGTACTTC
TRBJ2-7,TRBV2,TRBD1,NA,CASGGRGLRKDYEQYF,TGTGCCAGCGGGGGTAGGGGGCTGCGGAAGGACTACGAGCAGTACTTC
TRBJ1-1,TRBV9,NA,NA,CASSATGQNIYYTEAFF,TGTGCCAGCAGCGCTACCGGACAGAACATCTACTACACTGAAGCTTTCTTT
TRBJ2-7,TRBV6-4,NA,NA,CASTLPHPRRPYEQYF,TGTGCCAGCACCCTTCCACACCCGAGGAGACCCTACGAGCAGTACTTC
TRBJ1-5,TRBV28,TRBD1,NA,CASSLWYRGGEPQHF,TGTGCCAGCAGTTTATGGTACAGGGGAGGCGAGCCCCAGCATTTT
TRBJ1-2,TRBV6-5,TRBD1,NA,CASSYSPGQRDPGYTF,TGTGCCAGCAGTTACTCACCGGGACAGCGTGATCCGGGCTACACCTTC
TRBJ2-3,TRBV27,TRBD2,once,CASSLWATSGASDTQYF,TGTGCCAGCAGTTTATGGGCAACTAGCGGGGCATCTGATACGCAGTATTTT
TRBJ2-5,TRBV12-1,NA,NA,CASSSRNRGQIQETQYF,TGTGCCAGCAGCTCCAGGAACCGGGGACAGATTCAAGAGACCCAGTACTTC
TRBJ1-2,TRBV29-1,NA,NA,CSGTQGKAGYTF,TGCAGCGGAACACAGGGAAAGGCTGGCTACACCTTC
TRBJ2-1,TRBV11-2,TRBD2,NA,CASSFPGGAGEDNEQFF,TGTGCCAGCAGCTTCCCGGGGGGGGCTGGGGAGGACAATGAGCAGTTCTTC
TRBJ2-1,TRBV9,NA,NA,CASSVGSVNEQFF,TGTGCCAGCAGCGTAGGTTCCGTGAATGAGCAGTTCTTC
TRBJ1-2,TRBV11-3,NA,NA,CASSLGYPVHDLGNYGYTF,TGTGCCAGCAGCTTAGGGTACCCGGTTCACGACCTAGGTAACTATGGCTACACCTTC
TRBJ1-3,TRBV11-3,NA,once,CASSFNFYSGNTIYF,TGTGCCAGCAGCTTTAACTTTTACTCTGGAAACACCATATATTTT
TRBJ2-7,TRBV11-2,NA,NA,CASSLGAGPLYEQYF,TGTGCCAGCAGCTTAGGAGCAGGGCCCCTCTACGAGCAGTACTTC
TRBJ1-3,TRBV10-3,NA,NA,CAVTDSFSGNTIYF,TGTGCCGTCACGGACAGCTTCTCTGGAAACACCATATATTTT
TRBJ2-2,TRBV5-1,NA,NA,CASSYGLNTGELFF,TGCGCCAGCAGCTATGGACTTAACACCGGGGAGCTGTTTTTT
TRBJ1-1,TRBV9,NA,NA,CASSFSTGEGTEAFF,TGTGCCAGCAGCTTCTCGACAGGCGAGGGGACTGAAGCTTTCTTT
TRBJ1-1,TRBV13,NA,NA,CASTVGGYDTEAFF,TGTGCCAGCACCGTCGGGGGGTACGACACTGAAGCTTTCTTT